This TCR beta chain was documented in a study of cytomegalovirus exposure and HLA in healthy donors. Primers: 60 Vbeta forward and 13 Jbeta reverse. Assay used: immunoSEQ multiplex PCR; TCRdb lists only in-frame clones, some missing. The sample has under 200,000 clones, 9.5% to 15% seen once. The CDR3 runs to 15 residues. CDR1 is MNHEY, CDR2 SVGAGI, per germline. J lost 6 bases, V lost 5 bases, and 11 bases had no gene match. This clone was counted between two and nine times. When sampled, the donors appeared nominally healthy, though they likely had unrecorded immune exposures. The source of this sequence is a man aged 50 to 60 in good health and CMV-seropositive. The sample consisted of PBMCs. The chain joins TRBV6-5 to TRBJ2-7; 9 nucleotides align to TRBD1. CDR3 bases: TGTGCCAGCAGTCCCCGGGACAGGGCGGGCTCCGAGCAGTACTTC. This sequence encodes CASSPRDRAGSEQYF.